Sequencing of this T cell receptor (beta chain) was carried out in a study of blood T cell repertoires in COVID-19. This CDR3 spans 17 amino acids. V lost 2 bases and J lost 6, with 20 bases in between. The germline V gene encodes CDR1 SGHRS and CDR2 YFSETQ. Authors' data handling: Estimates of nucleated cell counts were drawn from the amplification of reference gene primers. TCRdb keeps only in-frame clones here, not all; method: immunoSEQ multiplex PCR. That table furnishes V, J and clone size, whereas the DNA furnished D and trimming. The sample has roughly 68,000 clones, roughly 81% seen once. V gene TRBV5-1 combines with J gene TRBJ2-2, with D perhaps TRBD1 (6 bases). The clonotype comes from a human donor in a cohort sampled during active COVID-19. The sample taken for sequencing was peripheral blood. Here the CDR3 reads CASSLRRGANPAGELFF. CDR3 coding DNA: TGCGCCAGCAGCTTACGCAGGGGAGCCAACCCCGCCGGGGAGCTGTTTTTT.